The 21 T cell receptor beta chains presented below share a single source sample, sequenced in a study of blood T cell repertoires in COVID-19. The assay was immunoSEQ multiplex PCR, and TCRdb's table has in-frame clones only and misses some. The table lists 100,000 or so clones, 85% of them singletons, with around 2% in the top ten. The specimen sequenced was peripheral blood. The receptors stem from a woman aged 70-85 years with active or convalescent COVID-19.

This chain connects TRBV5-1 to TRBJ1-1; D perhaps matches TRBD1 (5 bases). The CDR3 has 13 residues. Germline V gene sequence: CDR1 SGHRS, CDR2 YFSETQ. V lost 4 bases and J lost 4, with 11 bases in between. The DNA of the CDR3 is TGCGCCAGCAGCGACCAGGGTAGCACTGAAGCTTTCTTT. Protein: CASSDQGSTEAFF.

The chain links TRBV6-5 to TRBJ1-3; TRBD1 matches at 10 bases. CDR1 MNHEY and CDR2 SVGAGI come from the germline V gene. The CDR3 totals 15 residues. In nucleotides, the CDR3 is TGTGTCACAACCCCGGGACAGGGGCGTGGAAACACCATATATTTT. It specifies CVTTPGQGRGNTIYF.

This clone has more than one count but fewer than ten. Written as DNA, the CDR3 is TGTGCCAGCAGCCAAGTTCCGGGGGGCAATCAGCCCCAGCATTTT. This translates into CASSQVPGGNQPQHF. V usage is TRBV3-1 (or the pseudogene TRBV3-2) and J usage is TRBJ1-5; tentative D call: TRBD1 (5 bases). The CDR3 is 15 amino acids. With 1 base removed from V and 2 bases from J, the gap between germline ends came to 9 bases. Germline V gives CDR1 LGHDT, CDR2 YNNKEL (reference sequence).

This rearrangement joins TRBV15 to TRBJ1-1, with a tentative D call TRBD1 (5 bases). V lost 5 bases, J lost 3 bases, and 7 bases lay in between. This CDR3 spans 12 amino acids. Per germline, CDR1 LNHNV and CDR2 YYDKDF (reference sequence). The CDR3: CATSGGYTEAFF. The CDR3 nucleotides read TGTGCCACCAGCGGGGGGTACACTGAAGCTTTCTTT.

The CDR3 DNA reads as TGTGCCAGCAATACGGACAGGGCAACGTATTTT. This sequence encodes CASNTDRATYF. The rearrangement links TRBV28 to TRBJ2-3; 8 bases align to TRBD1. Germline CDR1 and CDR2: MDHEN and SYDVKM. V was pared by 7 bases and J by 14 bases, with 8 bases of the junction left unmatched. The length of the CDR3 is 11 residues.

As DNA, the CDR3 is TGTGCCAGCAGCATGGGACTAGCGGGGGGTATCTACAATGAGCAGTTCTTC. Its translation: CASSMGLAGGIYNEQFF. The chain combines TRBV5-4 with TRBJ2-1, with 15 bases that match TRBD2. V lost 4 bases, J lost 3 bases, and 5 bases stayed unmatched. CDR1 SGHNT and CDR2 YYREEE come from the germline V gene (reference sequence). CDR3 size: 17 residues.

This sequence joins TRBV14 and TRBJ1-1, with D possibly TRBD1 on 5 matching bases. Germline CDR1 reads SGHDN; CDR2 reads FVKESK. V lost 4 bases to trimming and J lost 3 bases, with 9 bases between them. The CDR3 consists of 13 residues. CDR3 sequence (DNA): TGTGCCAGCAGCCCACAGGCCTACACTGAAGCTTTCTTT. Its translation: CASSPQAYTEAFF. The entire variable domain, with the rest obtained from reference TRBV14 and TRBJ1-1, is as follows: EAGVTQFPSHSVIEKGQTVTLRCDPISGHDNLYWYRRVMGKEIKFLLHFVKESKQDESGMPNNRFLAERTGGTYSTLKVQPAELEDSGVYFCASSPQAYTEAFFGQGTRLTVV.

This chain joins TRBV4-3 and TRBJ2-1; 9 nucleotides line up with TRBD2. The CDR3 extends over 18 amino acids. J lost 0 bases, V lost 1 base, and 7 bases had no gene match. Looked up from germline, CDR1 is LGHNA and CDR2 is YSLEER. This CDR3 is CASSQGAGGPSSYNEQFF. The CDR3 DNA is TGCGCCAGCAGCCAAGGGGCGGGAGGGCCGAGCTCCTACAATGAGCAGTTCTTC.

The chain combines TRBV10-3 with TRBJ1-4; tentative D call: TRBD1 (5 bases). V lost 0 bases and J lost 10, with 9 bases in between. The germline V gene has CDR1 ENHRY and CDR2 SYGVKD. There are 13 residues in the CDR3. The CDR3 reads CAISESNQGKLFF. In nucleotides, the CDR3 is TGTGCCATCAGTGAGTCGAATCAGGGAAAACTGTTTTTT.

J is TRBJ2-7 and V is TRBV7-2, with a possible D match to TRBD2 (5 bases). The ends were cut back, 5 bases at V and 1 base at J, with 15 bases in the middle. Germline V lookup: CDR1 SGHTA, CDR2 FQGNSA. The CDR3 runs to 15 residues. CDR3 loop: CASSAYSVGSYEQYF. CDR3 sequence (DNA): TGTGCCAGCAGCGCCTATAGCGTTGGGTCCTACGAGCAGTACTTC. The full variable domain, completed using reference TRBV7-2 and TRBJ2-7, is GAGVSQSPSNKVTEKGKDVELRCDPISGHTALYWYRQSLGQGLEFLIYFQGNSAPDKSGLPSDRFSAERTGGSVSTLTIQRTQQEDSAVYLCASSAYSVGSYEQYFGPGTRLTVT.

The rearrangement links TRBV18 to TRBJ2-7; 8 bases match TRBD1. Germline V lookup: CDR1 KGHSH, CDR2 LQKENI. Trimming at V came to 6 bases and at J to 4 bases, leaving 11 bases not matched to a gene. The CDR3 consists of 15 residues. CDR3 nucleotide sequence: TGTGCCAGCTCCCGAGGACAGGGACCTGGGTACGAGCAGTACTTC. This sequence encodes CASSRGQGPGYEQYF.

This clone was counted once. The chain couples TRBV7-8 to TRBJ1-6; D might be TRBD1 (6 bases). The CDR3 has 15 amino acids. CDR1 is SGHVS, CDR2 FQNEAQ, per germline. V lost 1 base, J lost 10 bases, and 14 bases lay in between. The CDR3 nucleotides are TGTGCCAGCAGCTTAGTTCAGGGGTGGAACTCACCCCTCCACTTT. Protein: CASSLVQGWNSPLHF.

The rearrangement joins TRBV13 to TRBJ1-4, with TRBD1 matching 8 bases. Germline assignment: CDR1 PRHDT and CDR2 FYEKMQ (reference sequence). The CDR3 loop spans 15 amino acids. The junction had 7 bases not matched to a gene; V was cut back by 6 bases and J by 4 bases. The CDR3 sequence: CASRLQGAGNEKLFF. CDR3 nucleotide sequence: TGTGCCAGCAGACTCCAGGGGGCCGGTAATGAAAAACTGTTTTTT.

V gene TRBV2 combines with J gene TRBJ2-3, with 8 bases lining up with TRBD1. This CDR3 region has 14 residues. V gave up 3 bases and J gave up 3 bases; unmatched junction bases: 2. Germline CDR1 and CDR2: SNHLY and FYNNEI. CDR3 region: CASSDRGRTDTQYF. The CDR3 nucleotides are TGTGCCAGCAGTGACAGGGGGCGGACAGATACGCAGTATTTT.

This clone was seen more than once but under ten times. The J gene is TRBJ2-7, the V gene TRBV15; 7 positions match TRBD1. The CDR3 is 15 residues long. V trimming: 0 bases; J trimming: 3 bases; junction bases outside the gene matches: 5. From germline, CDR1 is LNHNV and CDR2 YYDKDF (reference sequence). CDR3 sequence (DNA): TGTGCCACCAGCAGAGAGGGCAGGGGGTACTACGAGCAGTACTTC. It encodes CATSREGRGYYEQYF.

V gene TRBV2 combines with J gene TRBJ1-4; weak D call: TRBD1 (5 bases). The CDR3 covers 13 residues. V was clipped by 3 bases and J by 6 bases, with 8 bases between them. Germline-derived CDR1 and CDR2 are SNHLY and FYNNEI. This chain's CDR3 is CASSESGDEKLFF. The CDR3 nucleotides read TGTGCCAGCAGTGAGTCGGGGGATGAAAAACTGTTTTTT. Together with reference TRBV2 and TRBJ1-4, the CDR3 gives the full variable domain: EPEVTQTPSHQVTQMGQEVILRCVPISNHLYFYWYRQILGQKVEFLVSFYNNEISEKSEIFDDQFSVERPDGSNFTLKIRSTKLEDSAMYFCASSESGDEKLFFGSGTQLSVL.

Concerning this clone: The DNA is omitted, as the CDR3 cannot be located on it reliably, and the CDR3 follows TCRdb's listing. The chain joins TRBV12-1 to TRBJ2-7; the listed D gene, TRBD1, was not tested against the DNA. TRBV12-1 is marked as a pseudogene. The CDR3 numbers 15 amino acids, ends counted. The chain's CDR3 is CASSFASGTGMAQYF.

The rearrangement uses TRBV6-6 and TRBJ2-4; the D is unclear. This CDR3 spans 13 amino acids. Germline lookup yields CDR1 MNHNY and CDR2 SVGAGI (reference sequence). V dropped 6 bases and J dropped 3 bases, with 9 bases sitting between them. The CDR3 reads CASSPRDKNIQYF. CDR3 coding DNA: TGTGCCAGCAGCCCCCGCGACAAAAACATTCAGTACTTC.

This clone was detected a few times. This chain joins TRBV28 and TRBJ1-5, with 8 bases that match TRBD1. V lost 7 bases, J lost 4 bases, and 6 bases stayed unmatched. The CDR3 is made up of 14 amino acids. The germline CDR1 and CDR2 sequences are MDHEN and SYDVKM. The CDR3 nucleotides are TGTGCCAGCATCGGGACAGGCCCAAATCAGCCCCAGCATTTT. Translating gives CASIGTGPNQPQHF.

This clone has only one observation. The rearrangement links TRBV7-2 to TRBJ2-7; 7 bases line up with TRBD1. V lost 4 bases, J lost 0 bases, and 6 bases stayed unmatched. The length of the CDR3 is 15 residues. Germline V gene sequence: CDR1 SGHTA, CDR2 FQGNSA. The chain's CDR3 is CASSSGTESSYEQYF. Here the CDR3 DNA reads TGTGCCAGCAGCTCCGGGACAGAAAGCTCCTACGAGCAGTACTTC.

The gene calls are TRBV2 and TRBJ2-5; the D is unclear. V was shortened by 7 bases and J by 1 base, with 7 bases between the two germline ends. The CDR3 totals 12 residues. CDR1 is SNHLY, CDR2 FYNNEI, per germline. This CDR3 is CASTPIQETQYF. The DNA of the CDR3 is TGTGCCAGCACCCCAATCCAAGAGACCCAGTACTTC.